This TCR beta chain was obtained from a study of cytomegalovirus exposure and HLA in healthy donors. Whole-study findings and limits: Some segments of the V type, notably TRBV6-2 and TRBV6-3, were excluded as indistinguishable. Later work found that TCR association rates differed between HLA loci; DRB1 had the most and HLA-C the fewest. Reports state that TCR beta sequences accurately predicted most subjects' HLA-A and HLA-B alleles. Most sequenced TCRs were rare (though some public TCRs occurred in many donors).

A note on this clone: Its specificity is unknown.

It was with 60 Vbeta and 13 Jbeta primers that the PCR ran. Only in-frame clones appear in the TCRdb table, and some are missing; sequencing was by immunoSEQ multiplex PCR. The data contain about 190,000 clones, 77% of them seen just once; the ten biggest clones take up approximately 2%. The CDR3 loop spans 12 amino acids. Germline V gene lookup returns CDR1 SGHAT and CDR2 FQDESV (reference sequence). V was trimmed by 5 bases and J by 3 bases, leaving 8 bases between them. This chain links TRBV11-1 with TRBJ2-7, with D perhaps matching TRBD1 (5 bases). Sequenced input: PBMCs. The clonotype comes from a woman in her twenties or thirties in good health and CMV-seropositive. The CDR3 region has the DNA TGTGCCAGCAGCGGTGACAGCTACGAGCAGTACTTC. It encodes CASSGDSYEQYF.